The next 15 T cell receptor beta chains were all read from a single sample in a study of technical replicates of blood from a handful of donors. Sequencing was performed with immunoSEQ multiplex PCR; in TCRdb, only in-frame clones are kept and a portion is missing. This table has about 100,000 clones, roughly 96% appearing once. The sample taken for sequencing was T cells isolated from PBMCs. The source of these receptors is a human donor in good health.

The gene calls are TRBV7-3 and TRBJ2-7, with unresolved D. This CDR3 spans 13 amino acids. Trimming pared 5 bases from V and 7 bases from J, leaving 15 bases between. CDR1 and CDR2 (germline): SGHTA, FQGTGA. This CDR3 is CASSPSGSKEQYF. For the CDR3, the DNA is TGTGCCAGCAGCCCCTCCGGTTCTAAAGAGCAGTACTTC.

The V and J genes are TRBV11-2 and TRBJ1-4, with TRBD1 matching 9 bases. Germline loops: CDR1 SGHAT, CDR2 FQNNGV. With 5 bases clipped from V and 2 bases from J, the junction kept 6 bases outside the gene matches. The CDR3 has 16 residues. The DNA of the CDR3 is TGTGCCAGCAGCCCGGACAGGGGTCATACTAATGAAAAACTGTTTTTT. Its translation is CASSPDRGHTNEKLFF.

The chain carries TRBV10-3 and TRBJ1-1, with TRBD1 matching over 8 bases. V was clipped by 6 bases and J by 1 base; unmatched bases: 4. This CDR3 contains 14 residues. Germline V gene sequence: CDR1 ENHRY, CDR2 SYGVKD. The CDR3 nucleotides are TGTGCCATCAGGTTGACAGGGGAGAACACTGAAGCTTTCTTT. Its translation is CAIRLTGENTEAFF.

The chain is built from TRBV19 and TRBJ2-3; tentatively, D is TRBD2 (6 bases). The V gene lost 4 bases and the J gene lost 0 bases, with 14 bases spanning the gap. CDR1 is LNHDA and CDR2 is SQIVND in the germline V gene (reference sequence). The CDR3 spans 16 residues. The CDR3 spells CASSKLAQTSTDTQYF. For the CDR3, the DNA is TGTGCCAGTAGTAAACTAGCCCAGACTAGCACAGATACGCAGTATTTT.

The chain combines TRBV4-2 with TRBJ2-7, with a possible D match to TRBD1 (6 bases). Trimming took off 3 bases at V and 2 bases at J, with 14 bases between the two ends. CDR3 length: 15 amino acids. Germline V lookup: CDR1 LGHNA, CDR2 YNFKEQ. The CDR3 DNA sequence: TGTGCCAGCAGCCATGGCCGGGACAAGACCTACGAGCAGTACTTC. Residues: CASSHGRDKTYEQYF.

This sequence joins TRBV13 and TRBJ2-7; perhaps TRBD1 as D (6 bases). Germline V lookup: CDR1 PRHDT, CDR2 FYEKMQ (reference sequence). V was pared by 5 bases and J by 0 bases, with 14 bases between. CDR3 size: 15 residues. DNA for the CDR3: TGTGCCAGCAGCCGCGAAAGGGGGATCTCCTACGAGCAGTACTTC. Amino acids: CASSRERGISYEQYF.

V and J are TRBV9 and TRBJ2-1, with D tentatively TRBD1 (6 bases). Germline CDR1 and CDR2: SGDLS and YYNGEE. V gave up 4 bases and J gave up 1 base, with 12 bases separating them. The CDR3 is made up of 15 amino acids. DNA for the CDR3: TGTGCCAGCAGCCCGCTGGGGGCATCCTACAATGAGCAGTTCTTC. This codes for CASSPLGASYNEQFF.

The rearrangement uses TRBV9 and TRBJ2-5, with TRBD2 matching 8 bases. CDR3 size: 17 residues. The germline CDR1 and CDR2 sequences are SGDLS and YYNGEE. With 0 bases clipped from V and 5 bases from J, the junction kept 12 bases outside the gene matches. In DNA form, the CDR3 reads TGTGCCAGCAGCGTAGAGGGTAGCGGGATACGGGGGGAGACCCAGTACTTC. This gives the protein CASSVEGSGIRGETQYF.

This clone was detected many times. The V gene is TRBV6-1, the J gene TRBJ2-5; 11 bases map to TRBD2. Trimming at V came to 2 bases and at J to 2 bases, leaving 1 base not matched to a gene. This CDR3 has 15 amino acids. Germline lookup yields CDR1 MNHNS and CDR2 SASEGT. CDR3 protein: CASSELAGGQETQYF. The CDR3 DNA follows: TGTGCCAGCAGTGAACTAGCGGGAGGTCAAGAGACCCAGTACTTC.

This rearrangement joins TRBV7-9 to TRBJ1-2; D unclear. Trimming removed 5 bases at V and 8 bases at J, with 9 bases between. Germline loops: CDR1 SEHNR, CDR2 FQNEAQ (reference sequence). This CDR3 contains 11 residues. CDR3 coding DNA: TGTGCCAGCAGCCTCCGGGTCGGCTACACCTTC. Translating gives CASSLRVGYTF.

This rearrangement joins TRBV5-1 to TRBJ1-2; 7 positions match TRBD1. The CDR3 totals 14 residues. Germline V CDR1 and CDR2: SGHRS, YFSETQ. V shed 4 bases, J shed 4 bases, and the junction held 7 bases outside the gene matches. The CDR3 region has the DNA TGCGCCAGCAGCCTACAGGGACAGTCCTATGGCTACACCTTC. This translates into CASSLQGQSYGYTF.

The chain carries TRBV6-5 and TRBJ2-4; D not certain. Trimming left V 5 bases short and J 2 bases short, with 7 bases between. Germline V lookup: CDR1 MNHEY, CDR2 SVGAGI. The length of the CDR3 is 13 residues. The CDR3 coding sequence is TGTGCCAGCAGTAGAGGAACCAAAAACATTCAGTACTTC. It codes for CASSRGTKNIQYF.

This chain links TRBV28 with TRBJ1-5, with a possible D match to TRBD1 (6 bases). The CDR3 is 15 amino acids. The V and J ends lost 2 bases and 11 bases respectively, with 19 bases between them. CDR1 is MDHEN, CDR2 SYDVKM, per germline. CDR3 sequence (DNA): TGTGCCAGCAGTTTACCCCGACAGGTTTTATCGACCCAGCATTTT. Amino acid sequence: CASSLPRQVLSTQHF.

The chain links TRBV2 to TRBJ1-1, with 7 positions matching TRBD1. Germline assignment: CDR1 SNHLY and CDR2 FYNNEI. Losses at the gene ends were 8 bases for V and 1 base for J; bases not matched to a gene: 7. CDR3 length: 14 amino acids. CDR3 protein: CASGLGQQNTEAFF. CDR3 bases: TGTGCCAGCGGGCTGGGACAGCAGAACACTGAAGCTTTCTTT.

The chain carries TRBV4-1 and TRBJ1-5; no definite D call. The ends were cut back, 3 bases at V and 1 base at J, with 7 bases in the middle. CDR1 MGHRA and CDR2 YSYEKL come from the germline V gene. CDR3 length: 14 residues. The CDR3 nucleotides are TGCGCCAGCAGCCATATGGAGAGCAATCAGCCCCAGCATTTT. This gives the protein CASSHMESNQPQHF.